These 16 T cell receptor beta chains share one sample of origin, sequenced in a study of blood T cell repertoires in COVID-19. Data came from immunoSEQ multiplex PCR; TCRdb stores just in-frame clones and leaves some out. The sample consists of approximately 93,000 clones, approximately 80% of them appearing once. Sequencing used peripheral blood. The receptors stem from a woman over 75 with acute or convalescent COVID-19.

This clone was seen only once. The gene calls are TRBV18 and TRBJ1-2; D remains unclear. The germline V gene encodes CDR1 KGHSH and CDR2 LQKENI. The CDR3 length is 13 residues. The V and J ends lost 3 bases and 8 bases respectively, with 13 bases between them. In DNA, the CDR3 is TGTGCCAGCTCACCGGAACTAGGAGAGGGCTACACCTTC. As protein: CASSPELGEGYTF.

The chain employs TRBV4-1 and TRBJ2-2; 7 bases map to TRBD2. CDR3 length equals 16 residues. J was trimmed by 4 bases and V by 4 bases; bases with no gene match: 9. The V gene's germline CDR1 is MGHRA and CDR2 YSYEKL. The CDR3 coding sequence is TGCGCCAGCAGCCCCCCGACTAGCCGCGGCACCGGGGAGCTGTTTTTT. Encoded protein: CASSPPTSRGTGELFF.

The CDR3 sequence is CASSHEDTGRDIQYF. DNA for the CDR3: TGCGCCAGCAGCCACGAGGACACGGGGAGGGACATTCAGTACTTC. The chain is built from TRBV4-1 and TRBJ2-4, with 7 positions matching TRBD2. J was trimmed by 8 bases and V by 3 bases; bases with no gene match: 10. The CDR3 is 15 amino acids. The germline gives CDR1 MGHRA, CDR2 YSYEKL.

The chain recombines TRBV3-1 (or the pseudogene TRBV3-2) with TRBJ2-1; D is undetermined. Trimming removed 6 bases at V and 5 bases at J, with 14 bases between. Germline V gene sequence: CDR1 LGHDT, CDR2 YNNKEL (reference sequence). CDR3 length: 14 residues. The CDR3 DNA reads as TGTGCCAGCAGTCATATAAGCCCGAACAATGAGCAGTTCTTC. As protein: CASSHISPNNEQFF.

This clone has only one observation. CDR3 DNA: TGCGCCAGCAGCTTGCTAGCGGGAAGCACAGATACGCAGTATTTT. This gives the protein CASSLLAGSTDTQYF. The chain links TRBV5-1 to TRBJ2-3, with 9 positions matching TRBD2. The V gene's germline CDR1 is SGHRS and CDR2 YFSETQ. V shed 1 base and J 0 bases; nucleotides not matched to a gene: 0. The CDR3 loop spans 15 amino acids.

This clone was seen a handful of times. The genes are TRBV5-6 and TRBJ1-5; D is perhaps TRBD1 (6 bases). V was trimmed by 0 bases and J by 10 bases, leaving 11 bases between them. CDR1 and CDR2 (germline): SGHDT, YYEEEE. The length of the CDR3 is 13 residues. CDR3 coding DNA: TGTGCCAGCAGCTTGGCGCTAGGGGGTCCCCAGCATTTT. It codes for CASSLALGGPQHF.

The gene calls are TRBV5-1 and TRBJ1-3; D is uncertain. Trimming cost V 4 bases and J 9 bases, with 14 bases left between them. The CDR3 totals 13 residues. Germline V gene data show CDR1 as SGHRS and CDR2 as YFSETQ. CDR3 in amino acids: CASSPETIGTIYF. CDR3 coding DNA: TGCGCCAGCAGCCCCGAAACGATCGGCACCATATATTTT.

This clone was seen a handful of times. This chain joins TRBV29-1 and TRBJ1-2, with D unresolved. The germline CDR1 and CDR2 sequences are SQVTM and ANQGSEA. CDR3 length: 12 amino acids. Trimming removed 7 bases at V and 4 bases at J, with 13 bases between. The CDR3 DNA follows: TGCAGCGCCCCGGGGTCAGGCTATGGCTACACCTTC. This translates into CSAPGSGYGYTF.

The V and J genes are TRBV3-1 (or the pseudogene TRBV3-2) and TRBJ1-4, with D perhaps matching TRBD1 (6 bases). V was trimmed by 4 bases and J by 5 bases, leaving 11 bases between them. Germline CDR1 is LGHDT and CDR2 is YNNKEL (reference sequence). The CDR3 has 14 residues. Here the CDR3 reads CASSPSRGNEKLFF. For the CDR3, the DNA is TGTGCCAGCAGCCCAAGCAGGGGAAATGAAAAACTGTTTTTT.

This clone was detected once. The chain links TRBV5-5 to TRBJ1-2, with D uncertain. The V gene lost 0 bases and the J gene lost 3 bases, with 12 bases spanning the gap. Germline V gene data show CDR1 as SGHKS and CDR2 as YYEKEE (reference sequence). The CDR3 sequence is 15 residues long. The CDR3, as DNA: TGTGCCAGCAGCTTGGGAGGTCTCGGTGACTATGGCTACACCTTC. Its translation: CASSLGGLGDYGYTF.

This clone has just one count. The chain combines TRBV3-1 (or the pseudogene TRBV3-2) with TRBJ1-4; no definite D call. Between the trimmed V and J ends, which lost 0 bases and 7 bases, there was a span of 15 bases. The CDR3 has 16 residues. The germline gives CDR1 LGHDT, CDR2 YNNKEL (reference sequence). CDR3 coding DNA: TGTGCCAGCAGCCAAGATCGAGTCCCTCGGGGTGAAAAACTGTTTTTT. Encoded protein: CASSQDRVPRGEKLFF.

The chain joins TRBV6-5 to TRBJ1-6, with a weak D call TRBD1 (5 bases). Germline CDR1 is MNHEY and CDR2 is SVGAGI. The CDR3 totals 15 residues. The V and J ends lost 0 bases and 11 bases respectively, with 14 bases between them. The CDR3 DNA reads as TGTGCCAGCAGTTACTCAACGTACGCGGGGGCACCCCTCCACTTT. It yields the protein CASSYSTYAGAPLHF.

This clone was seen only a few times. The genes are TRBV2 and TRBJ1-1; D remains ambiguous. The germline V gene has CDR1 SNHLY and CDR2 FYNNEI. The CDR3 contains 12 residues. V lost 1 base and J 5 bases, leaving 5 bases between the germline ends. The CDR3 nucleotides are TGTGCCAGCAGTGAAGGAGGAACTGAAGCTTTCTTT. Its protein is CASSEGGTEAFF.

The chain uses TRBV10-3 and TRBJ1-2; 7 positions agree with TRBD1. Germline V CDR1 and CDR2: ENHRY, SYGVKD. There are 16 residues in the CDR3. J lost 4 bases, V lost 6 bases, and 14 bases had no gene match. CDR3 DNA: TGTGCCATCAGAGGGGGCAGGGACGACAGGGCCTATGGCTACACCTTC. Amino acid sequence: CAIRGGRDDRAYGYTF.

For this clone: The junction and the germline gene differ at one end; a read error may be behind it. The J gene is TRBJ1-5, the V gene TRBV6-2 or TRBV6-3, with D tentatively TRBD1 (6 bases). This CDR3 is built from 13 residues. Looked up from germline, CDR1 is MNHEY and CDR2 is SVGEGT. The CDR3 loop is CASSKQGKQPQHF. The CDR3 DNA reads as TGTGCCAGCAGTAAACAGGGCAAACAGCCCCAGCATTTT.

This clone appeared once. The V and J genes are TRBV3-1 (or the pseudogene TRBV3-2) and TRBJ1-1; TRBD1 matches at 9 bases. Germline V gene data show CDR1 as LGHDT and CDR2 as YNNKEL (reference sequence). The V segment lost 0 bases and the J segment 5 bases; nucleotides outside the gene matches: 13. The CDR3 extends over 18 amino acids. CDR3 residues: CASSQDRGQGRDGTEAFF. The CDR3 DNA is TGTGCCAGCAGCCAAGATAGGGGACAGGGCAGGGATGGAACTGAAGCTTTCTTT.